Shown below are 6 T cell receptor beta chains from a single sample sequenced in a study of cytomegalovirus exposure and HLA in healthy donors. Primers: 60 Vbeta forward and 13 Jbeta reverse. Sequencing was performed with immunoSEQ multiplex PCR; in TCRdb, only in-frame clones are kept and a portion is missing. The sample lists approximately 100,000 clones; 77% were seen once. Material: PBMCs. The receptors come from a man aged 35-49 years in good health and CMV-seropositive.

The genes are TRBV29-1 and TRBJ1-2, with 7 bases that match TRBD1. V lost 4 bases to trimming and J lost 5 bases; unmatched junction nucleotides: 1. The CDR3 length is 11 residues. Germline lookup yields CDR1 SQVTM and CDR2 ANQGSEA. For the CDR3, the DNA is TGCAGCGTTGTGACAGGGTATGGCTACACCTTC. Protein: CSVVTGYGYTF.

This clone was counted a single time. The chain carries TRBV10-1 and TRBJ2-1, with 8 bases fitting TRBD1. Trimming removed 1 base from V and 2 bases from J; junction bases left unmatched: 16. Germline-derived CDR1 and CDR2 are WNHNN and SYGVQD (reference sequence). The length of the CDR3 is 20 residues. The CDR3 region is CASSELATGVVFLPYNEQFF. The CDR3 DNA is TGCGCCAGCAGTGAGTTGGCGACAGGGGTTGTTTTTTTACCCTACAATGAGCAGTTCTTC.

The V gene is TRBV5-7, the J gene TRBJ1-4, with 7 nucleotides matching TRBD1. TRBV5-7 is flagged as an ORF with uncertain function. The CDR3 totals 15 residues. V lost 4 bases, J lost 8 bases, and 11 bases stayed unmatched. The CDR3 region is CASSLLRQGREKLFF. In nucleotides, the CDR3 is TGTGCCAGCAGCCTCCTCCGACAGGGTCGGGAAAAACTGTTTTTT.

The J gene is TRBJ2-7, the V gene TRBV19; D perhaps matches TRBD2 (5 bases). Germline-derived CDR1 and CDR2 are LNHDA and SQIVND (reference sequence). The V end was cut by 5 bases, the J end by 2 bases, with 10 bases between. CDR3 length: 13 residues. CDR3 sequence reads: CASSPPGTYEQYF. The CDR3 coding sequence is TGTGCCAGTAGTCCGCCCGGGACCTACGAGCAGTACTTC. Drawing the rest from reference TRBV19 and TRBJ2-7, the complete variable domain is DGGITQSPKYLFRKEGQNVTLSCEQNLNHDAMYWYRQDPGQGLRLIYYSQIVNDFQKGDIAEGYSVSREKKESFPLTVTSAQKNPTAFYLCASSPPGTYEQYFGPGTRLTVT.

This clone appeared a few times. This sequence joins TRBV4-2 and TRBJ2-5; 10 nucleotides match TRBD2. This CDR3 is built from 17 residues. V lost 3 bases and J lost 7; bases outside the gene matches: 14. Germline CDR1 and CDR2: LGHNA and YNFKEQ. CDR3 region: CASSHTPLAGGGGTQYF. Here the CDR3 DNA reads TGTGCCAGCAGCCACACCCCATTAGCGGGGGGAGGAGGGACCCAGTACTTC.

CDR3 residues: CAISESGRGTYEQYF. CDR3 sequence (DNA): TGTGCCATCAGTGAGTCGGGCAGGGGGACCTACGAGCAGTACTTC. This chain connects TRBV10-3 to TRBJ2-5; 7 positions agree with TRBD1. The DNA end is a closer match to TRBJ2-7, so the J assignment may be wrong. CDR1 is ENHRY and CDR2 is SYGVKD in the germline V gene. This CDR3 contains 15 residues.